The 14 T cell receptor beta chains listed next were all sequenced from one sample in a study of T cells in Graves' hyperthyroidism and ophthalmopathy. TCR beta CDR3 regions were amplified from RNA transcripts. First-round RT-PCR targeting the TCR CDR3 was performed with the HTBI primer set. TCRdb reprocessed the multiplex PCR reads via MiXCR and lists one record per CDR3 protein. The table includes around 520,000 distinct CDR3 sequences, approximately 25% detected once. Sequencing was performed on blood. These receptors came from a woman aged 25 to 39 with Graves' ophthalmopathy.

This clonotype was counted ten times or more. This CDR3 reads CASSYRSARETQYF. The CDR3 DNA follows: TGTGCCAGCAGTTACAGGTCGGCCCGAGAGACCCAGTACTTC. The chain combines TRBV6-5 with TRBJ2-5, with D unclear. The CDR3 spans 14 residues. The V gene's germline CDR1 is MNHEY and CDR2 SVGAGI. V shed 2 bases and J shed 4 bases, with 11 bases lying between them.

This clonotype has just a few counts. One end of the junction does not line up with germline, which may come from a read error. V and J are TRBV4-3 and TRBJ1-1, with a possible D match to TRBD1 (5 bases). CDR1 is LGHNA, CDR2 YSLEER, per germline. The CDR3 runs to 15 residues. The CDR3 reads CASSPRWGGNTEVFF. CDR3 in DNA: TGCGCCAGCAGCCCACGGTGGGGCGGGAACACTGAAGTTTTCTTT.

This chain links TRBV19 with TRBJ1-5; 12 nucleotides match TRBD1. CDR1 and CDR2 from the germline V gene are LNHDA and SQIVND (reference sequence). V gave up 9 bases and J gave up 6 bases; unmatched junction bases: 15. The CDR3 runs 17 residues. CDR3 region: CASSGTGGIGGSQPQHF. Written as DNA, the CDR3 is TGTGCCAGCTCCGGGACAGGGGGCATCGGAGGTAGTCAGCCCCAGCATTTT. Together with reference TRBV19 and TRBJ1-5, the CDR3 gives the full variable domain: DGGITQSPKYLFRKEGQNVTLSCEQNLNHDAMYWYRQDPGQGLRLIYYSQIVNDFQKGDIAEGYSVSREKKESFPLTVTSAQKNPTAFYLCASSGTGGIGGSQPQHFGDGTRLSIL.

There are many counts of this clonotype. This chain uses TRBV20-1 with TRBJ1-1; tentative D call: TRBD1 (6 bases). CDR1 DFQATT and CDR2 SNEGSKA come from the germline V gene (reference sequence). This CDR3 contains 11 residues. V gave up 8 bases and J gave up 3 bases, with 10 bases separating them. In DNA form, the CDR3 reads TGCAGTAAGAGGGGGTACACTGAAGCTTTCTTT. As protein: CSKRGYTEAFF.

The chain combines TRBV11-2 with TRBJ2-7; D possibly matches TRBD1 or TRBD2 (6 bases each). The CDR3 spans 13 residues. Trimming removed 8 bases at V and 2 bases at J, with 13 bases between. Germline lookup yields CDR1 SGHAT and CDR2 FQNNGV. CDR3 protein: CASGRTEPYEQYF. CDR3 nucleotide sequence: TGTGCCAGCGGGAGGACAGAGCCCTACGAGCAGTACTTC.

The table lists this clonotype with many counts. The rearrangement links TRBV12-3 or TRBV12-4 to TRBJ2-7; no clear D gene. Trimming shortened V by 5 bases and J by 6 bases, and 17 bases separated the two germline ends. This CDR3 contains 14 residues. CDR3 residues: CASSQDPAIPEQYF. CDR3 DNA: TGTGCCAGCAGTCAAGACCCGGCAATCCCCGAGCAGTACTTC.

The chain is built from TRBV30 and TRBJ2-2; 9 positions match TRBD2. The CDR3 is 12 amino acids. The trim removed 7 bases at V and 7 bases at J, leaving 4 bases unmatched. Germline V gene lookup returns CDR1 GTSNPN and CDR2 SVGIG (reference sequence). The CDR3 protein is CASLAGSGELFF. For the CDR3, the DNA is TGTGCCTCGCTAGCGGGGAGCGGGGAGCTGTTTTTT. Supplemented by reference TRBV30 and TRBJ2-2, the full variable domain reads SQTIHQWPATLVQPVGSPLSLECTVEGTSNPNLYWYRQAAGRGLQLLFYSVGIGQISSEVPQNLSASRPQDRQFILSSKKLLLSDSGFYLCASLAGSGELFFGEGSRLTVL.

At least ten counts were recorded for this clonotype. The V and J genes are TRBV12-3 or TRBV12-4 and TRBJ1-5, with D perhaps TRBD1 (5 bases). Trimming removed 6 bases at V and 4 bases at J, with 13 bases between. The CDR3 runs 14 residues. CDR3 nucleotide sequence: TGTGCCAGCAGAAGGGGACTCCCTAATCAGCCCCAGCATTTT. Its translation is CASRRGLPNQPQHF.

This clonotype was detected ten times or more. The rearrangement joins TRBV30 to TRBJ2-7; 7 bases align to TRBD1. This CDR3 contains 11 residues. The V gene's germline CDR1 is GTSNPN and CDR2 SVGIG (reference sequence). Trimming cost V 7 bases and J 2 bases; bases outside gene matches: 2. CDR3 in DNA: TGTGCCTACAGGGGACCCTACGAGCAGTACTTC. Translated, it gives CAYRGPYEQYF.

The chain recombines TRBV10-3 with TRBJ2-3; D is perhaps TRBD1 (6 bases). The CDR3 loop spans 16 amino acids. Germline loops: CDR1 ENHRY, CDR2 SYGVKD. Trimming pared 4 bases from V and 0 bases from J, leaving 14 bases between. The CDR3 bases are TGTGCCATCAGTGCCCCGGACAGCTCTAGCACAGATACGCAGTATTTT. This sequence encodes CAISAPDSSSTDTQYF.

This clonotype has a count of ten or more. The chain is built from TRBV20-1 and TRBJ2-7; D not certain. CDR3 length equals 15 residues. Germline assignment: CDR1 DFQATT and CDR2 SNEGSKA (reference sequence). The V gene lost 3 bases and the J gene lost 3 bases, with 18 bases spanning the gap. The CDR3 region has the DNA TGCAGTGCTAGTGAGAACGCTTCCCCAAACTACGAGCAGTACTTC. This gives the protein CSASENASPNYEQYF.

This clonotype was counted many times. The chain links TRBV20-1 to TRBJ2-2, with 11 bases identical to TRBD2. The CDR3 is made up of 15 amino acids. Trimming took 5 bases from V and 8 from J; bases not matched to a gene: 10. Germline V gene sequence: CDR1 DFQATT, CDR2 SNEGSKA (reference sequence). The CDR3 spells CSAQRASGGLGELFF. CDR3 coding DNA: TGCAGTGCTCAAAGGGCTAGCGGGGGGCTGGGGGAGCTGTTTTTT.

This clonotype has a count of ten or more. CDR3 region: CASSPGGTGYEQYF. The CDR3, as DNA: TGTGCCAGCAGCCCGGGGGGGACAGGCTACGAGCAGTACTTC. V is TRBV6-5 and J is TRBJ2-7; D possibly matches TRBD1 or TRBD2 (8 bases each). Per the germline V gene, CDR1 is MNHEY and CDR2 is SVGAGI. Trimming cost V 6 bases and J 3 bases, with 15 bases left between them. This CDR3 is built from 14 residues.

This clonotype showed up many times. This rearrangement joins TRBV6-2 or TRBV6-3 to TRBJ2-5; D gene unclear. This CDR3 contains 14 residues. Germline V gene data show CDR1 as MNHEY and CDR2 as SVGEGT. Trimming stripped 2 bases from V and 4 bases from J, with 11 bases between. CDR3: CASSYPQAIETQYF. The CDR3 DNA is TGTGCCAGCAGTTACCCTCAGGCGATAGAGACCCAGTACTTC.